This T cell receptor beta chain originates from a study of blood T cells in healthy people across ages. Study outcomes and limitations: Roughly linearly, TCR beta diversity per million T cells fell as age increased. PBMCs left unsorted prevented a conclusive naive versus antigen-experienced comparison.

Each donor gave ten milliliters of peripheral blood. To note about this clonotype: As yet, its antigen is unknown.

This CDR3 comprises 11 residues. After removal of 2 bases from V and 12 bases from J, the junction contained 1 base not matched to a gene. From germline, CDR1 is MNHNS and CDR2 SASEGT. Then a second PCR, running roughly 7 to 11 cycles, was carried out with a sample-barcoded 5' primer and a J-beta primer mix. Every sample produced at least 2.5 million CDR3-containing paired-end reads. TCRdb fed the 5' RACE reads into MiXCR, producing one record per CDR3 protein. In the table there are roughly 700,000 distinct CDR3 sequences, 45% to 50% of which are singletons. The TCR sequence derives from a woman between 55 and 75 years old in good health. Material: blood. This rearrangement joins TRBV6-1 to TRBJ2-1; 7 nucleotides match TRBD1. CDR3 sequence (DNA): TGTGCCAGCAGTGAAACAGGGGTGCAGTTCTTC. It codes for CASSETGVQFF.